A single TCR beta chain is shown here with its context. The antigen is undetermined. This sample is drawn from a study of shared clonotypes between healthy human individuals. Study outcomes and limitations: A handful of donors had around 5% of their naive CD4 clonotypes in common.

Produced via immunoSEQ multiplex PCR; TCRdb's table is partial and in-frame only. Seen here are a few million clones, 85% to 95% observed once, and the top ten hold over 0.12%. Germline trimming cut 11 bases from V and 3 bases from J; bases unmatched to any gene: 6. From germline, CDR1 is ENHRY and CDR2 SYGVKD. The CDR3 consists of 13 residues. The donors were all Caucasian adults (living in Nashville, Tennessee). Material: naive CD4+ T cells sorted from blood. The subset denotes: CD45RA+ positively selected. This TCR was sampled from a man in his late teens or twenties in good health. The J gene is TRBJ1-4, the V gene TRBV10-3; 7 bases map to TRBD1. The CDR3 spells CAVGTEANEKLFF. CDR3 nucleotide sequence: TGTGCCGTTGGGACAGAGGCTAATGAAAAACTGTTTTTT.